The next 3 T cell receptor beta chains were all read from a single sample in a study of human T cells and chemical hapten exposure. TCRdb reprocessed the RACE reads via MiXCR and lists one record per CDR3 protein. The sample contains around 71,000 distinct CDR3 sequences, more than 8% of which appear only once. Sample time point: patch test 1, 2 weeks after DPC sensitization. The treatment denotes: therapeutic diphenylcyclopropenone sensitization with weekly scalp DPC. The material was whole blood, obtained in connection with sensitization to the hapten diphenylcyclopropenone (DPC). The receptors here all came from a woman between 40 and 50 years old with alopecia areata. Some clones in this sample may be carry-over from other donors' samples.

Comment on this clonotype: This may be a read error, as it is one base from a much larger clone. The rearrangement uses TRBV18 and TRBJ1-4; D is unclear. The CDR3 is 12 amino acids. Trimming removed 0 bases at V and 11 bases at J, with 7 bases between. Per germline, CDR1 KGHSH and CDR2 LQKENI. CDR3: CASSPPTDKLFF. CDR3 sequence (DNA): TGTGCCAGCTCACCACCAACGGACAAACTGTTTTTT.

This clonotype was recorded many times. The chain employs TRBV12-3 or TRBV12-4 and TRBJ2-3; possibly TRBD1 for D (5 bases). The CDR3 is made up of 14 amino acids. Trimming took 0 bases from V and 3 from J, leaving 7 bases between them. CDR3: CASSLARQTDTQYF. In DNA form, the CDR3 reads TGTGCCAGCAGTTTAGCGCGACAGACAGATACGCAGTATTTT.

This sequence joins TRBV5-1 and TRBJ1-5; D might be TRBD1 (5 bases). Germline V lookup: CDR1 SGHRS, CDR2 YFSETQ. With 4 bases removed from V and 3 bases from J, the gap between germline ends came to 8 bases. This CDR3 spans 13 amino acids. CDR3 bases: TGCGCCAGCAGCCGGGACCACAATCAGCCCCAGCATTTT. Encoded protein: CASSRDHNQPQHF.